These 21 T cell receptor beta chains originate from one sample sequenced in a study of T cell repertoires in cytomegalovirus infection. One entry per CDR3 protein, called by TCRdb with MiXCR from the reads. The table lists around 800,000 distinct CDR3 sequences, approximately 32% of them singletons. Antigens of these TCRs are unknown. The sample consisted of cultured CD8+ T cells from PBMCs, taken from culture after CMV antigen stimulation. These receptors came from a human donor in good health (CMV status not recorded). Some clones in this sample may be carry-over from other donors' samples.

This rearrangement joins TRBV27 to TRBJ1-1, with D perhaps matching TRBD1 (5 bases). Germline CDR1 and CDR2: MNHEY and SMNVEV (reference sequence). The CDR3 runs to 13 residues. The V end lost 6 bases, the J end lost 7 bases, and 15 bases lay between the germline ends. CDR3 amino acids: CASSAGSLIEAFF. The CDR3 nucleotides read TGTGCCAGCAGCGCAGGGTCCCTTATTGAAGCTTTCTTT.

The chain recombines TRBV19 with TRBJ1-1; D uncertain. This CDR3 has 12 residues. V lost 3 bases and J 4 bases, leaving 6 bases between the germline ends. Germline V CDR1 and CDR2: LNHDA, SQIVND (reference sequence). CDR3 protein: CASSMGITEAFF. CDR3 nucleotide sequence: TGTGCCAGTAGTATGGGAATCACTGAAGCTTTCTTT.

This clonotype was seen only a few times. V gene TRBV15 combines with J gene TRBJ2-5; D gene ambiguous. V lost 6 bases and J lost 6, with 14 bases in between. The CDR3 consists of 13 residues. In germline, CDR1 is LNHNV, CDR2 YYDKDF (reference sequence). CDR3 nucleotides: TGTGCCACCAGGGAAGCCCTCGCGAAGACCCAGTACTTC. Its translation: CATREALAKTQYF.

The table lists this clonotype with many counts. J is TRBJ2-1 and V is TRBV7-2; 12 bases align to TRBD1. Germline trimming cut 5 bases from V and 4 bases from J; bases unmatched to any gene: 6. There are 16 residues in the CDR3. Germline loops: CDR1 SGHTA, CDR2 FQGNSA. DNA of the CDR3: TGTGCCAGCAGCCGCGGGACAGGGGGCCTGTACAATGAGCAGTTCTTC. It yields the protein CASSRGTGGLYNEQFF.

Remarks on this clonotype: One end of the junction varies from germline; a read error may be responsible. The rearrangement uses TRBV7-9 and TRBJ1-1, with unresolved D. Germline values: CDR1 SEHNR, CDR2 FQNEAQ (reference sequence). This CDR3 contains 13 residues. The CDR3 coding sequence is TGTGCCAGCAGCTATGGGGTGGCCACTGAAGCTCTCTTT. Amino acid sequence: CASSYGVATEALF.

The chain joins TRBV12-3 or TRBV12-4 to TRBJ2-1; 9 bases are shared with TRBD2. V was pared by 6 bases and J by 9 bases, with 3 bases of the junction left unmatched. The CDR3 has 12 amino acids. The CDR3 region has the DNA TGTGCCAGCAGCCCTAGCGGGGCTGAGCAGTTCTTC. It specifies CASSPSGAEQFF.

This clonotype was observed a handful of times. The CDR3 sequence: CATSDLHGGGETQYF. The CDR3 nucleotides read TGTGCCACCAGTGATTTGCACGGAGGAGGGGAGACCCAGTACTTC. This chain uses TRBV24-1 with TRBJ2-5; tentative D call: TRBD2 (6 bases). Germline V CDR1 and CDR2: KGHDR, SFDVKD. The germline V and J ends were trimmed by 0 bases and 5 bases, with 12 bases remaining between them. The CDR3 spans 15 residues.

V gene TRBV6-1 combines with J gene TRBJ1-2; D uncertain. There are 15 residues in the CDR3. CDR1 is MNHNS, CDR2 SASEGT, per germline. V dropped 2 bases and J dropped 4 bases, with 14 bases sitting between them. This CDR3 is CASSELRGIGYGYTF. The CDR3 DNA reads TGTGCCAGCAGTGAACTTCGGGGAATCGGCTATGGCTACACCTTC.

V and J are TRBV7-3 and TRBJ2-3; D unclear. Between the trimmed V and J ends, which lost 1 base and 5 bases, there was a span of 16 bases. Germline V gene sequence: CDR1 SGHTA, CDR2 FQGTGA. The CDR3 sequence is 16 residues long. The CDR3 nucleotides are TGTGCCAGCAGCTTAAGGTCTAGGGTCTCAGAAGATACGCAGTATTTT. It encodes CASSLRSRVSEDTQYF.

This clonotype was counted ten times or more. The V and J genes are TRBV7-2 and TRBJ2-5; TRBD1 might be the D (6 bases). Trimming shortened V by 5 bases and J by 1 base, and 14 bases separated the two germline ends. The CDR3 extends over 15 amino acids. CDR1 and CDR2 (germline): SGHTA, FQGNSA. CDR3 sequence: CASSPRQGGQETQYF. The CDR3 DNA sequence: TGTGCCAGCAGCCCCCGACAAGGGGGCCAAGAGACCCAGTACTTC. The whole variable domain, remainder taken from reference TRBV7-2 and TRBJ2-5, is GAGVSQSPSNKVTEKGKDVELRCDPISGHTALYWYRQSLGQGLEFLIYFQGNSAPDKSGLPSDRFSAERTGGSVSTLTIQRTQQEDSAVYLCASSPRQGGQETQYFGPGTRLLVL.

This CDR3 is CASSSPQGDEQFF. For the CDR3, the DNA is TGTGCCAGCAGTTCTCCGCAAGGCGATGAGCAGTTCTTC. The chain is built from TRBV28 and TRBJ2-1; unclear D gene. Between the trimmed V and J ends, which lost 4 bases and 8 bases, there was a span of 12 bases. Germline CDR1 reads MDHEN; CDR2 reads SYDVKM. This CDR3 has 13 amino acids.

This chain joins TRBV27 and TRBJ1-1; D might be TRBD1 (5 bases). The CDR3 contains 14 residues. Germline V gene lookup returns CDR1 MNHEY and CDR2 SMNVEV (reference sequence). V shed 0 bases and J shed 8 bases, with 13 bases lying between them. CDR3: CASSLSTEPTEAFF. In DNA form, the CDR3 reads TGTGCCAGCAGTTTATCGACAGAGCCGACCGAAGCTTTCTTT.

The CDR3 protein is CASSHPSRGQGFPDYGYTF. The CDR3, as DNA: TGCGCCAGCAGCCACCCCTCGAGGGGACAGGGGTTTCCTGACTATGGCTACACCTTC. This chain joins TRBV4-3 and TRBJ1-2; 10 bases line up with TRBD1. CDR1 is LGHNA, CDR2 YSLEER, per germline. V gave up 3 bases and J gave up 3 bases; unmatched junction bases: 16. There are 19 residues in the CDR3.

V gene TRBV19 combines with J gene TRBJ2-1; 7 bases match TRBD2. Per germline, CDR1 LNHDA and CDR2 SQIVND (reference sequence). This CDR3 has 15 amino acids. The V segment lost 7 bases and the J segment 3 bases; nucleotides outside the gene matches: 9. In nucleotides, the CDR3 is TGTGCCAGTACCGCTGGTGGGGGGGGCTACAATGAGCAGTTCTTC. Its translation is CASTAGGGGYNEQFF.

This clonotype was counted only a few times. The V call is TRBV7-8, the J call TRBJ1-2; no definite D call. The V gene's germline CDR1 is SGHVS and CDR2 FQNEAQ. V lost 1 base to trimming and J lost 5 bases, with 11 bases between them. The CDR3 is 14 amino acids. This CDR3 is CASSLGGPVYGYTF. CDR3 DNA sequence: TGTGCCAGCAGCTTAGGAGGACCGGTTTATGGCTACACCTTC.

This chain uses TRBV20-1 with TRBJ1-5; no definite D call. Germline values: CDR1 DFQATT, CDR2 SNEGSKA (reference sequence). There are 14 residues in the CDR3. Trimming took off 3 bases at V and 6 bases at J, with 15 bases between the two ends. The CDR3 sequence is CSARAVEGGQPQHF. CDR3 DNA sequence: TGCAGTGCTAGGGCGGTTGAGGGAGGTCAGCCCCAGCATTTT.

This chain uses TRBV15 with TRBJ2-5; no clear D gene. Germline V gene data show CDR1 as LNHNV and CDR2 as YYDKDF (reference sequence). V shed 0 bases and J shed 10 bases, with 6 bases lying between them. The CDR3 is made up of 11 amino acids. The CDR3 loop reads CATSRDARQYF. CDR3 nucleotide sequence: TGTGCCACCAGCAGAGATGCCCGCCAGTACTTC.

This clonotype was observed a few times. The rearrangement uses TRBV7-8 and TRBJ2-5; 9 bases are a match to TRBD2. The length of the CDR3 is 18 residues. Trimming took 2 bases from V and 1 from J; bases not matched to a gene: 11. The germline V gene encodes CDR1 SGHVS and CDR2 FQNEAQ. The CDR3 region is CASSLLASGVVAQETQYF. DNA of the CDR3: TGTGCCAGCAGCTTACTGGCTAGCGGGGTCGTCGCCCAAGAGACCCAGTACTTC.

Many counts were recorded for this clonotype. The rearrangement uses TRBV7-3 and TRBJ2-1; 13 bases map to TRBD2. The V gene's germline CDR1 is SGHTA and CDR2 FQGTGA. CDR3 length: 15 amino acids. With V trimmed by 6 bases and J by 7 bases, 6 bases remained unmatched. CDR3 sequence (DNA): TGTGCCAGCAGTTCTACTAGCGGGGGGGCTAATGAGCAGTTCTTC. Protein product: CASSSTSGGANEQFF.

J is TRBJ2-7 and V is TRBV7-8; no reliable D call. Trimming took off 3 bases at V and 9 bases at J, with 9 bases between the two ends. In germline, CDR1 is SGHVS, CDR2 FQNEAQ. This CDR3 has 11 amino acids. The CDR3 coding sequence is TGTGCCAGCAGCTTTGGGGTAGGGCAGTACTTC. Protein sequence: CASSFGVGQYF. Filled out from reference TRBV7-8 and TRBJ2-7, the complete variable domain reads GAGVSQSPRYKVAKRGQDVALRCDPISGHVSLFWYQQALGQGPEFLTYFQNEAQLDKSGLPSDRFFAERPEGSVSTLKIQRTQQEDSAVYLCASSFGVGQYFGPGTRLTVT.

The rearrangement uses TRBV5-1 and TRBJ2-2; D uncertain. The germline gives CDR1 SGHRS, CDR2 YFSETQ. This CDR3 has 14 residues. The V gene lost 4 bases and the J gene lost 4 bases, with 11 bases spanning the gap. CDR3 DNA sequence: TGCGCCAGCAGCCCGATTGGGGTCACCGGGGAGCTGTTTTTT. Amino acids: CASSPIGVTGELFF.